This TCR beta chain was identified during a study of CD8+ T cells in alopecia areata. Study-level points and caveats: Scalp clonality, together with expanded CD8+ clones among the top 100, fell significantly with tofacitinib.

In each case, RNA was isolated and then reverse transcribed into cDNA as the sequencing template. This table comes from immunoSEQ multiplex PCR, and its TCRdb copy is limited to in-frame clones, with some not included. In the table there are over 250,000 clones, approximately 60% of which are singletons. Treatment of the sample: oral pan-JAK inhibitor, 5-10 mg twice daily. Lesional scalp punch biopsies and peripheral blood came from alopecia areata patients. Comment on this clone: The target antigen is unknown.

Sample: CD4+ T cells sorted from blood, taken around week 53, from a patient treated with tofacitinib. This receptor was taken from a human donor with alopecia areata.

CDR3 in amino acids: CASSFQGAGVYEQYF. CDR3 sequence (DNA): TGCGCCAGCAGCTTCCAGGGAGCCGGCGTCTACGAGCAGTACTTC. J is TRBJ2-7 and V is TRBV5-1; D possibly uses TRBD1 or TRBD2 (5 bases each). The CDR3 consists of 15 residues. Trimming took 2 bases from V and 3 from J, leaving 15 bases between them. Germline CDR1 reads SGHRS; CDR2 reads YFSETQ.